This TCR beta chain was obtained from a study of blood T cell repertoires in COVID-19. Study-level information: There were acute and convalescent COVID-19 samples, and they came from the United States, Italy and Spain. Sources were T cells, B-cell-depleted T cells, or PBMCs; the material itself was cDNA or gDNA.

In the study's own analysis: Scientists estimated how many nucleated cells there were by amplifying reference gene primers. The method was immunoSEQ multiplex PCR; TCRdb's version includes in-frame clones alone and lacks a portion of them. V and J calls and clone size come straight from that table; D and trimming were deduced from the DNA. The sample records around 130,000 clones, 75% to 90% being singletons. V was trimmed by 2 bases and J by 3 bases, leaving 7 bases between them. CDR1 and CDR2 from the germline V gene are LGHNA and YSLEER. The CDR3 has 13 residues. The source of this sequence is a human donor in a cohort sampled during active COVID-19. The chain carries TRBV4-3 and TRBJ1-2; D gene unclear. The sample was peripheral blood. For the CDR3, the DNA is TGCGCCAGCAGCCAATATTGGCACTATGGCTACACCTTC. It translates to CASSQYWHYGYTF.